This is a list of T cell receptor beta chains from one sample in a study of a mutant IDH1 vaccine in newly diagnosed glioma. Measured with immunoSEQ multiplex PCR; TCRdb has only the in-frame clones, and not every one. This table holds roughly 70,000 clones, 65% to 90% found once. The sample in question was PBMCs, obtained from a glioma patient treated with radiotherapy, temozolomide or both. These receptors were obtained from a man aged 30-40 years with glioma. Both conserved end residues are part of each CDR3. The order of the fields is V gene, D gene, clone size, J gene, CDR3 DNA, CDR3 protein. The D gene is left open where the match is weak. Size is stated for part of the rows, as once, few or many counts, or as a class when the clone is expanded.

TRBV7-2,TRBD2,NA,TRBJ2-5,TGTGCCAGCAGCTTAGGCAGGGAGGGAGAGACCCAGTACTTC,CASSLGREGETQYF
TRBV6-6,TRBD1,NA,TRBJ2-1,TGTGCCAGCAAGCTCCCCGGGACAGGGTACAATGAGCAGTTCTTC,CASKLPGTGYNEQFF
TRBV7-9,NA,NA,TRBJ1-1,TGTGCCAGCAGCTCAGACGACACTGAAGCTTTCTTT,CASSSDDTEAFF
TRBV4-1,NA,NA,TRBJ2-7,TGCGCCAGCAGCCTTAGGCTCGAGAGCTCCTACGAGCAGTACTTC,CASSLRLESSYEQYF
TRBV6-1,NA,once,TRBJ2-7,TGTGCCAGCAGTGTGGGATTTGAATCCTACGAGCAGTACTTC,CASSVGFESYEQYF
TRBV6-6,NA,NA,TRBJ2-1,TGTGCCAGCAGTTACGCTAGGGGGGGTGAGCAGTTCTTC,CASSYARGGEQFF
TRBV19,NA,NA,TRBJ1-3,TGTGCCAGTACCCAAGCGGGGCGAACTGGAAACACCATATATTTT,CASTQAGRTGNTIYF
TRBV10-2,NA,NA,TRBJ1-1,TGCGCCAGCACACAGGGTAACACTGAAGCTTTCTTT,CASTQGNTEAFF
TRBV4-1,TRBD2,NA,TRBJ2-7,TGCGCCAGCAGCCAGGGGACTAGCGGGATTGGGGGCTCATACGAGCAGTACTTC,CASSQGTSGIGGSYEQYF
TRBV25-1,NA,NA,TRBJ2-7,TGTGCCAGCTCCACAGGGTTCTACGAGCAGTACTTC,CASSTGFYEQYF
TRBV19,NA,NA,TRBJ1-5,TGTGCCACCCAAGAACAGGAGCGTGGAAGCAATCAGCCCCAGCATTTT,CATQEQERGSNQPQHF
TRBV6-5,NA,NA,TRBJ1-1,TGTGCCAGCAGTTACTCACGGGGAATGCAGAACACTGAAGCTTTCTTT,CASSYSRGMQNTEAFF
TRBV6-1,NA,NA,TRBJ2-7,TGTGCCAGCAGTGAAGGGGGCAGGTACGAGCAGTACTTC,CASSEGGRYEQYF
TRBV5-1,NA,NA,TRBJ1-3,TGCGCCAGCAGCTTGGGGGAGTCGGCCCTAGGAGACACCATATATTTT,CASSLGESALGDTIYF
TRBV19,NA,NA,TRBJ1-2,TGTGCCAGTAGTAGCCGGGAGGGATCGTACTATGGCTACACCTTC,CASSSREGSYYGYTF
TRBV2,NA,NA,TRBJ1-1,TGTGCCAGCAGTGAAGAGGGACGGATAATTATGAACACTGAAGCTTTCTTT,CASSEEGRIIMNTEAFF
TRBV27,NA,NA,TRBJ2-1,TGTGCCAGCAGTGGACATGTCCACAATGAGCAGTTCTTC,CASSGHVHNEQFF
TRBV6-1,NA,NA,TRBJ1-1,TGTGCCAGCAGTGAAGCCGGGGGGGGCGCGTACACTGAAGCTTTCTTT,CASSEAGGGAYTEAFF
TRBV19,NA,NA,TRBJ2-7,TGTGCCAGTAGTATGGTGGGCAGACCCTCCTACGAGCAGTACTTC,CASSMVGRPSYEQYF
TRBV10-3,NA,NA,TRBJ1-4,TGTGCCCCTCATCGTATGGTCTTGACGAATGAAAAACTGTTTTTT,CAPHRMVLTNEKLFF
TRBV6-1,NA,once,TRBJ2-2,TGTGCCAGCAGTGAAGGTCTCTACCCGAACACCGGGGAGCTGTTTTTT,CASSEGLYPNTGELFF
TRBV6-5,TRBD1,NA,TRBJ2-3,TGTGCCAGCAGTCAACAGGGGAGACAAGATACGCAGTATTTT,CASSQQGRQDTQYF
TRBV19,NA,NA,TRBJ2-7,TGTGCCAGTAGTAATAGTCGGTCCAACGAGCAGTACTTC,CASSNSRSNEQYF
TRBV28,NA,NA,TRBJ2-7,TGTGCCAGCAGCCTTAAGCCCTACGAGCAGTACTTC,CASSLKPYEQYF
TRBV6-5,NA,NA,TRBJ1-2,TGTGCCAGCAGTTACTCTATCCGGAGGAACTATGGCTACACCTTC,CASSYSIRRNYGYTF
TRBV5-1,NA,once,TRBJ1-2,TGCGCCATCACTACAGGGTATGTCTACACCTTC,CAITTGYVYTF
TRBV5-1,TRBD2,NA,TRBJ2-5,TGCGCCAGCGATAGCGGGGGGGCCCAAGAGACCCAGTACTTC,CASDSGGAQETQYF